This TCR beta chain is drawn from a study of cytomegalovirus exposure and HLA in healthy donors. Produced via immunoSEQ multiplex PCR; TCRdb's table is partial and in-frame only. The repertoire holds more than 120,000 clones, with roughly 87% as singletons. The donors were part of the validation cohort of 120 subjects. That cohort was separate from the first cohort, which comprised fewer than 800 subjects. The CDR3 loop spans 16 amino acids. The germline CDR1 and CDR2 sequences are MNHNY and SVGAGI (reference sequence). Trimming removed 2 bases from V and 4 bases from J, with 15 bases in between. This TCR derives from a man between 18 and 35 years old in good health and CMV-seropositive. Sequenced sample: PBMCs. This chain joins TRBV6-6 and TRBJ1-5; the D gene is possibly TRBD1 (6 bases). This CDR3 reads CASSYTGQSFNQPQHF. As DNA, the CDR3 is TGTGCCAGCAGTTACACCGGACAGAGCTTTAATCAGCCCCAGCATTTT.